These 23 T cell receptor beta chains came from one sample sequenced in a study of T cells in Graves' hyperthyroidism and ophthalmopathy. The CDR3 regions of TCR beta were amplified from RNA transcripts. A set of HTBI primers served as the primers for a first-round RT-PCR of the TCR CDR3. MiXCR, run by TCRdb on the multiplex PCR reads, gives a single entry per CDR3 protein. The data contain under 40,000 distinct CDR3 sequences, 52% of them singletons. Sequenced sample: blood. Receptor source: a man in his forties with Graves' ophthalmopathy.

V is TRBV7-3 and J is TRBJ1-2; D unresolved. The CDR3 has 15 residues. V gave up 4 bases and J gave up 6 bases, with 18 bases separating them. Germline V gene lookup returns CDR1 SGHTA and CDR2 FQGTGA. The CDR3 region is CASSSVGFSADGYTF. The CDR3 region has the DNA TGTGCCAGCAGCTCAGTCGGGTTTTCGGCGGATGGCTACACCTTC. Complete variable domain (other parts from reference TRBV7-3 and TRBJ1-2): GAGVSQTPSNKVTEKGKYVELRCDPISGHTALYWYRQSLGQGPEFLIYFQGTGAADDSGLPNDRFFAVRPEGSVSTLKIQRTERGDSAVYLCASSSVGFSADGYTFGSGTRLTVV.

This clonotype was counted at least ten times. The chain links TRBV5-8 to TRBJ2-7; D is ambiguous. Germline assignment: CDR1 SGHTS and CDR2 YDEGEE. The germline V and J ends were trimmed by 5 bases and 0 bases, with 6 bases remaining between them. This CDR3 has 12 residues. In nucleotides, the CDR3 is TGTGCCAGCAGTCAAAGCTCCTACGAGCAGTACTTC. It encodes CASSQSSYEQYF.

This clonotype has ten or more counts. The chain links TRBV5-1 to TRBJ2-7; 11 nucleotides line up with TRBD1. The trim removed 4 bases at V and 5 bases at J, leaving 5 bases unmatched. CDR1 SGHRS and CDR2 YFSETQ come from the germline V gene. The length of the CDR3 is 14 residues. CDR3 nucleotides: TGCGCCAGCAGCCGGGACAGGGGGGAGGACGAGCAGTACTTC. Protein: CASSRDRGEDEQYF.

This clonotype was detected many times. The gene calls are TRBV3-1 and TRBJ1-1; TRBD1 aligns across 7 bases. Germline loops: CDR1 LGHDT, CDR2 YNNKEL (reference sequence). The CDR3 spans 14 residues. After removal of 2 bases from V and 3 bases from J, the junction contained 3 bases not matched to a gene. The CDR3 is CASSQQQGYTEAFF. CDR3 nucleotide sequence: TGTGCCAGCAGCCAACAACAGGGGTACACTGAAGCTTTCTTT.

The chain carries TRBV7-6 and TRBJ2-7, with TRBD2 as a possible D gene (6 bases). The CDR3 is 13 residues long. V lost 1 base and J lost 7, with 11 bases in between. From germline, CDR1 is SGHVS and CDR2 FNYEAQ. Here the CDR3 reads CASSLGPEGEQYF. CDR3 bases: TGTGCCAGCAGCTTAGGACCGGAGGGGGAGCAGTACTTC.

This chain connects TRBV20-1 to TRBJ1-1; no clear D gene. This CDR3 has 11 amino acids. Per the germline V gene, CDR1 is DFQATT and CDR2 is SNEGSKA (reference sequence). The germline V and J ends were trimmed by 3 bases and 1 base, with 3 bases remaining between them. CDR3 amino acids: CSARKNTEAFF. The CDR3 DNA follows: TGCAGTGCTAGGAAGAACACTGAAGCTTTCTTT.

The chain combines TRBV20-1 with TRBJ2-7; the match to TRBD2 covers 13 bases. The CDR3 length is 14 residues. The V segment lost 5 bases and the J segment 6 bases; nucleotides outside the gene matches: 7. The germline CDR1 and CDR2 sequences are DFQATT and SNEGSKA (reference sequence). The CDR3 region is CSAPGTSGDGEQYF. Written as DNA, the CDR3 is TGCAGTGCTCCTGGGACTAGCGGGGATGGCGAGCAGTACTTC.

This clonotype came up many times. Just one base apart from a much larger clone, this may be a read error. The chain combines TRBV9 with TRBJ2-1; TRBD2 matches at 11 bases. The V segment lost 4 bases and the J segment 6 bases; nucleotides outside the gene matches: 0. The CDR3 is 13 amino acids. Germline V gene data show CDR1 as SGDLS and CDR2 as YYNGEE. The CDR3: CASSTSGGNEQFF. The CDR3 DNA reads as TGTGCCAGCAGCACTAGCGGGGGCAATGAGCAGTTCTTC.

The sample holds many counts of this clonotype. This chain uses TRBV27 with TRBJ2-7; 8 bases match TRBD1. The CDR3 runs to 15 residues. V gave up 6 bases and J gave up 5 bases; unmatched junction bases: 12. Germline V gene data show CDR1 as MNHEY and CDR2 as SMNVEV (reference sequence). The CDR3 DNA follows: TGTGCCAGCAGCTCACCAGGGGGCGCGGGCCACGAGCAGTACTTC. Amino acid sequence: CASSSPGGAGHEQYF.

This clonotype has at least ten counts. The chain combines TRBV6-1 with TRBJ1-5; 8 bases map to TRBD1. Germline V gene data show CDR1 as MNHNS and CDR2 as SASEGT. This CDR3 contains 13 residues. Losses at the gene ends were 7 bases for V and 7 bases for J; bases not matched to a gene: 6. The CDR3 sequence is CASTETGAQPQHF. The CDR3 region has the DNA TGTGCCAGCACCGAGACAGGGGCGCAGCCCCAGCATTTT.

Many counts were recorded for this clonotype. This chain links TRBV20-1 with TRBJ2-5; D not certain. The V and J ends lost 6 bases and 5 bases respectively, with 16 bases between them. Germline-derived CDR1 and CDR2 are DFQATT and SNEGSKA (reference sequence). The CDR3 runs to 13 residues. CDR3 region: CSAPGQSRETQYF. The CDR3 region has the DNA TGCAGTGCCCCGGGTCAGTCAAGGGAGACCCAGTACTTC.

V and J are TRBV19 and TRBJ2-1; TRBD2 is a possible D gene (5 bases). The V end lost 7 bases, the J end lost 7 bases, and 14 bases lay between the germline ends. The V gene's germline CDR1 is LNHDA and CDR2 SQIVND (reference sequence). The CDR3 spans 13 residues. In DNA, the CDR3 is TGTGCCAGTAAAAGGGAGAGAACTAATGAGCAGTTCTTC. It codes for CASKRERTNEQFF.

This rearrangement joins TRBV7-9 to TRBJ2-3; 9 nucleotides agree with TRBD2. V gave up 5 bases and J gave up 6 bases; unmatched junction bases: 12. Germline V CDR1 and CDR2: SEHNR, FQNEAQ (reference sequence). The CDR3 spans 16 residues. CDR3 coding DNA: TGTGCCAGCAGCGCCCGACTAGCGGCACTGGGGGATACGCAGTATTTT. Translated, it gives CASSARLAALGDTQYF.

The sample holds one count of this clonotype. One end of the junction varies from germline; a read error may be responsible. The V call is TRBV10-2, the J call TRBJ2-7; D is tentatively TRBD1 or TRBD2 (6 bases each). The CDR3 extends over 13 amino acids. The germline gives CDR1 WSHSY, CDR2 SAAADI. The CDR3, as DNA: TGCGCCAGCAGCTTTACCCCGGGGGCTAGCGTATCGTTC. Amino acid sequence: CASSFTPGASVSF.

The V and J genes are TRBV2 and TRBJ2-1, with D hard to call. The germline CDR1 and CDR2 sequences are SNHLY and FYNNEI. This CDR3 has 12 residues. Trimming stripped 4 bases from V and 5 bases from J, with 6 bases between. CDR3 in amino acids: CASSGGHNEQFF. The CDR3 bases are TGTGCCAGCAGTGGGGGTCACAATGAGCAGTTCTTC.

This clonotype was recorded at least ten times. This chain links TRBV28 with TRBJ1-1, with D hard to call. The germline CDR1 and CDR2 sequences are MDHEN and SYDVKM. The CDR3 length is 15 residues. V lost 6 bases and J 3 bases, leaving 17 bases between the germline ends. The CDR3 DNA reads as TGTGCCAGCAGCCCTCTCTTAATGTGGTACACTGAAGCTTTCTTT. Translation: CASSPLLMWYTEAFF.

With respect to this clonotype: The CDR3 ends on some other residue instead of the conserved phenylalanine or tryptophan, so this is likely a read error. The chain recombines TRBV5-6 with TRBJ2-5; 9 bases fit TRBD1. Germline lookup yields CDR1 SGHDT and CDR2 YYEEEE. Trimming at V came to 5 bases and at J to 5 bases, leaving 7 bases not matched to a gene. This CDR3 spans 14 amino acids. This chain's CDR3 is CASRITGGGETQYV. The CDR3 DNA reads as TGTGCCAGCAGGATTACAGGGGGCGGGGAGACCCAGTACGTC.

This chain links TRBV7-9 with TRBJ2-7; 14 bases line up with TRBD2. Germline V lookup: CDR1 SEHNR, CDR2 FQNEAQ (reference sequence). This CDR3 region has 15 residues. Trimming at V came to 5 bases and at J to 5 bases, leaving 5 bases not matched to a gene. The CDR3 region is CASSQTSGRANEQYF. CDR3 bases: TGTGCCAGCAGCCAGACTAGCGGGAGGGCCAACGAGCAGTACTTC.

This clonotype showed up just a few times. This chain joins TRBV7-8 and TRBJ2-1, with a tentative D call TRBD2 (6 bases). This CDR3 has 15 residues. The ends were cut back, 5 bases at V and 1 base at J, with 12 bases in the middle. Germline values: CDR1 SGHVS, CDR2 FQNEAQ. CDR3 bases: TGTGCCAGCAGCAAGGGTGGGGGGTCCTACAATGAGCAGTTCTTC. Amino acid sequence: CASSKGGGSYNEQFF. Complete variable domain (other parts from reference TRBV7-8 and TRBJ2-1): GAGVSQSPRYKVAKRGQDVALRCDPISGHVSLFWYQQALGQGPEFLTYFQNEAQLDKSGLPSDRFFAERPEGSVSTLKIQRTQQEDSAVYLCASSKGGGSYNEQFFGPGTRLTVL.

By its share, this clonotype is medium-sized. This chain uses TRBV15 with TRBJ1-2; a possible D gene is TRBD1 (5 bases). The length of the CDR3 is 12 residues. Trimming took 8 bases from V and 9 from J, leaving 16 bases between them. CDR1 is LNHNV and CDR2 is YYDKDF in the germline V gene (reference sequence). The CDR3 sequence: CATLTRDRSYTF. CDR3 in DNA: TGTGCCACCCTGACGAGGGACCGTAGCTACACCTTC. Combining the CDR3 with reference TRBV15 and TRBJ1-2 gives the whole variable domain DAMVIQNPRYQVTQFGKPVTLSCSQTLNHNVMYWYQQKSSQAPKLLFHYYDKDFNNEADTPDNFQSRRPNTSFCFLDIRSPGLGDTAMYLCATLTRDRSYTFGSGTRLTVV.

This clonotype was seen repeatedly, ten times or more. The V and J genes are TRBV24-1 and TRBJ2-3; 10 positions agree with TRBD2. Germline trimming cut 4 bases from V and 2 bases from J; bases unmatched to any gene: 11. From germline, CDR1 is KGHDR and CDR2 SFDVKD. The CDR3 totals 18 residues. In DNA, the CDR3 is TGTGCCACCAGTGACCCGACCCGGACTAGCGGATACACAGATACGCAGTATTTT. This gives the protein CATSDPTRTSGYTDTQYF.

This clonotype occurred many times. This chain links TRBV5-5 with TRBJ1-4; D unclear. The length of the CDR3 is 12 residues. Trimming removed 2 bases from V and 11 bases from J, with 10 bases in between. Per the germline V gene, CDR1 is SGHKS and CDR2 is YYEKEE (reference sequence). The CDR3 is CASSFFGGKLFF. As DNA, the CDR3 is TGTGCCAGCAGCTTTTTTGGAGGCAAACTGTTTTTT.

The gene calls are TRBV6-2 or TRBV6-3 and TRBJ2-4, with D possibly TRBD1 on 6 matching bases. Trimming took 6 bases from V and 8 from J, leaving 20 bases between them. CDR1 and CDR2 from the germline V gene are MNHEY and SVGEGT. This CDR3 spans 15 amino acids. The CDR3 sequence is CASRNEKQGGHIQYF. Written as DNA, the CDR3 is TGTGCCAGCAGAAACGAAAAACAGGGTGGGCACATTCAGTACTTC.